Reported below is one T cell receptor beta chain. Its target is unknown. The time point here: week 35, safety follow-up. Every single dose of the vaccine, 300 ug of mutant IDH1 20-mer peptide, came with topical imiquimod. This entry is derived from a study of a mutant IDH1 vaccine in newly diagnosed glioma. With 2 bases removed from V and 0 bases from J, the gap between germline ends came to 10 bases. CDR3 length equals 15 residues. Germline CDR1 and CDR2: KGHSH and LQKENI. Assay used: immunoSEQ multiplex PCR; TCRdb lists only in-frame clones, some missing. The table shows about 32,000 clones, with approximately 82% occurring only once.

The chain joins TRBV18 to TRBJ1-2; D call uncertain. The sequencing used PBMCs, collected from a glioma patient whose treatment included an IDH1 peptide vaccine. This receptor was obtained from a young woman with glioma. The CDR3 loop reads CASSPSQESNYGYTF. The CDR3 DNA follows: TGTGCCAGCTCACCATCCCAGGAGTCTAACTATGGCTACACCTTC. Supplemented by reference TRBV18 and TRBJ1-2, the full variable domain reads NAGVMQNPRHLVRRRGQEARLRCSPMKGHSHVYWYRQLPEEGLKFMVYLQKENIIDESGMPKERFSAEFPKEGPSILRIQQVVRGDSAAYFCASSPSQESNYGYTFGSGTRLTVV.